Described below is a single T cell receptor (beta chain) sequence and its context. Its antigen is not identified. Germline CDR1 and CDR2: SGHTA and FQGNSA. The V and J ends lost 6 bases and 3 bases respectively, with 12 bases between them. The CDR3 has 15 residues. Each donor was nominally healthy when sampled (though unrecorded immune exposures were likely). The PCR made use of 60 Vbeta and 13 Jbeta primers. TCRdb's table, derived via immunoSEQ multiplex PCR, lists solely in-frame clones and lacks some. This table has about 130,000 clones, about 73% appearing once. The data are from a study of cytomegalovirus exposure and HLA in healthy donors. The study, taken as a whole, reports: As a later analysis showed, a missense DCLRE1C variant was linked to trimming of TCR beta V- and J-genes. Upon later analysis, HLA-associated TCR beta chains proved more clonally expanded than other, equally common chains.

J is TRBJ1-6 and V is TRBV7-2; no clear D. What was sequenced was PBMCs. This receptor was taken from a woman between 45 and 60 years old in good health and CMV-seropositive. CDR3 DNA: TGTGCCAGCAGAGCACCGGGGTTCTATAATTCACCCCTCCACTTT. Amino acid sequence: CASRAPGFYNSPLHF.